These 20 T cell receptor beta chains came from one sample sequenced in a study of control samples from healthy donors and cancer patients. Produced via immunoSEQ multiplex PCR; TCRdb's table is partial and in-frame only. The profile shows approximately 80,000 clones, 91% of them singletons. The sample consisted of blood. The source of these receptors is a young man in good health.

The chain employs TRBV27 and TRBJ2-7; the D gene could be TRBD1 or TRBD2 (5 bases each). This CDR3 is 13 amino acids long. V shed 5 bases and J shed 2 bases, with 10 bases lying between them. Germline lookup yields CDR1 MNHEY and CDR2 SMNVEV (reference sequence). The CDR3 loop reads CASSGTVPYEQYF. In DNA form, the CDR3 reads TGTGCCAGCAGTGGGACGGTTCCCTACGAGCAGTACTTC.

The genes are TRBV7-2 and TRBJ1-1, with D perhaps TRBD1 (6 bases). Germline-derived CDR1 and CDR2 are SGHTA and FQGNSA. The CDR3 contains 13 residues. V was trimmed by 5 bases and J by 5 bases, leaving 12 bases between them. The CDR3 DNA sequence: TGTGCCAGCAGCAAACAGGGAGTAACTGAAGCTTTCTTT. This gives the protein CASSKQGVTEAFF.

The chain links TRBV27 to TRBJ2-3, with 12 bases fitting TRBD2. The germline V gene encodes CDR1 MNHEY and CDR2 SMNVEV (reference sequence). The CDR3 totals 16 residues. The V segment lost 5 bases and the J segment 6 bases; nucleotides outside the gene matches: 9. CDR3: CASSPQTSGGRDTQYF. The CDR3 bases are TGTGCCAGCAGTCCGCAGACTAGCGGGGGTAGGGATACGCAGTATTTT.

J is TRBJ1-1 and V is TRBV5-6, with D tentatively TRBD1 (5 bases). Trimming took 4 bases from V and 8 from J, leaving 18 bases between them. Per the germline V gene, CDR1 is SGHDT and CDR2 is YYEEEE. The length of the CDR3 is 14 residues. The chain's CDR3 is CASSTSSSYREAFF. CDR3 nucleotides: TGTGCCAGCAGCACATCAAGCTCATACAGGGAAGCTTTCTTT.

This chain links TRBV12-3 or TRBV12-4 with TRBJ1-1, with D unclear. V was cut by 5 bases and J by 7 bases, with 14 bases left in between. The length of the CDR3 is 13 residues. The CDR3 bases are TGTGCCAGCAGTCCCCGAGGGTATAATGAAGCTTTCTTT. Protein sequence: CASSPRGYNEAFF.

The V gene is TRBV7-9, the J gene TRBJ1-3, with D maybe TRBD1 (6 bases). Germline V gene data show CDR1 as SEHNR and CDR2 as FQNEAQ (reference sequence). Trimming removed 5 bases at V and 0 bases at J, with 14 bases between. The CDR3 sequence is 16 residues long. In nucleotides, the CDR3 is TGTGCCAGCAGCCCTCCGACAGGCAGCTCTGGAAACACCATATATTTT. It yields the protein CASSPPTGSSGNTIYF.

The gene calls are TRBV7-2 and TRBJ1-1, with D tentatively TRBD1 (5 bases). Trimming removed 2 bases from V and 4 bases from J, with 17 bases in between. The germline gives CDR1 SGHTA, CDR2 FQGNSA. This CDR3 spans 16 amino acids. CDR3 in amino acids: CASSLRGVGGVTEAFF. The DNA for the CDR3 is TGTGCCAGCAGCTTACGGGGTGTTGGGGGGGTCACTGAAGCTTTCTTT.

This rearrangement joins TRBV4-2 to TRBJ1-2; no firm D call. Trimming took 4 bases from V and 2 from J, leaving 5 bases between them. Germline V CDR1 and CDR2: LGHNA, YNFKEQ. CDR3 length: 12 residues. The CDR3 bases are TGTGCCAGCAGCCGGGAAAACTATGGCTACACCTTC. Translation: CASSRENYGYTF.

The V call is TRBV21-1, the J call TRBJ2-5; whether TRBD2, the table's D call, matches the DNA was not checked. TRBV21-1 is described as a pseudogene. The CDR3 covers 16 residues. This CDR3 is CASSLGEGHLQETQYF. CDR3 coding DNA: TGTGCCAGCAGCCTCGGGGAGGGGCACCTCCAAGAGACCCAGTACTTC.

The genes are TRBV27 and TRBJ1-1, with D unresolved. CDR1 and CDR2 from the germline V gene are MNHEY and SMNVEV (reference sequence). Trimming pared 8 bases from V and 5 bases from J, leaving 15 bases between. CDR3 length: 13 residues. CDR3 DNA: TGTGCCAGCGGCCGGAGACGAGAGACTGAAGCTTTCTTT. It specifies CASGRRRETEAFF.

This clone showed up just a few times. The V and J genes are TRBV29-1 and TRBJ1-5, with TRBD1 matching 9 bases. In germline, CDR1 is SQVTM, CDR2 ANQGSEA. This CDR3 contains 13 residues. The trim removed 6 bases at V and 4 bases at J, leaving 4 bases unmatched. The CDR3 DNA follows: TGCAGCGTCCGGACAGGGGTGAATCAGCCCCAGCATTTT. Its translation is CSVRTGVNQPQHF.

CDR3 protein: CASSVEEREETQYF. The DNA of the CDR3 is TGTGCCAGCAGCGTAGAGGAGCGGGAAGAGACCCAGTACTTC. The rearrangement links TRBV9 to TRBJ2-5; tentative D call: TRBD2 (6 bases). V gave up 0 bases and J gave up 3 bases, with 9 bases separating them. This CDR3 spans 14 amino acids. Germline CDR1 and CDR2: SGDLS and YYNGEE.

The chain recombines TRBV6-5 with TRBJ1-2; no clear D gene. Germline CDR1 is MNHEY and CDR2 is SVGAGI. The CDR3 loop spans 12 amino acids. Trimming took off 6 bases at V and 7 bases at J, with 12 bases between the two ends. The DNA of the CDR3 is TGTGCCAGCAGGGACGGGGATGGTGGCTACACCTTC. Its protein product is CASRDGDGGYTF.

This clone was seen more than once but under ten times. The chain employs TRBV30 and TRBJ1-5; possibly TRBD1 for D (5 bases). Germline CDR1 GTSNPN, CDR2 SVGIG (reference sequence). This CDR3 comprises 13 residues. The ends were cut back, 0 bases at V and 4 bases at J, with 7 bases in the middle. As DNA, the CDR3 is TGTGCCTGGAGTGTGGGGGGGAATCAGCCCCAGCATTTT. Amino acids: CAWSVGGNQPQHF. The full variable domain, with the rest looked up from reference TRBV30 and TRBJ1-5, is SQTIHQWPATLVQPVGSPLSLECTVEGTSNPNLYWYRQAAGRGLQLLFYSVGIGQISSEVPQNLSASRPQDRQFILSSKKLLLSDSGFYLCAWSVGGNQPQHFGDGTRLSIL.

This clone was counted once. This chain links TRBV27 with TRBJ1-5, with D possibly matching TRBD1 (6 bases). Germline V gives CDR1 MNHEY, CDR2 SMNVEV (reference sequence). This CDR3 has 15 residues. Trimming removed 0 bases at V and 7 bases at J, with 13 bases between. The CDR3 DNA reads TGTGCCAGCAGTTTATCCGGGGGCACTGGGCAGCCCCAGCATTTT. Protein sequence: CASSLSGGTGQPQHF.

The chain recombines TRBV5-1 with TRBJ2-7; D is possibly TRBD1 or TRBD2 (5 bases each). The ends were cut back, 7 bases at V and 3 bases at J, with 17 bases in the middle. Germline assignment: CDR1 SGHRS and CDR2 YFSETQ. The CDR3 spans 14 residues. The CDR3 sequence is CASGPRDQGYEQYF. The CDR3 nucleotides read TGCGCCAGCGGGCCAAGGGACCAGGGCTACGAGCAGTACTTC.

The chain combines TRBV28 with TRBJ2-2, with TRBD1 identical over 9 bases. Trimming cost V 8 bases and J 3 bases; bases outside gene matches: 13. CDR1 MDHEN and CDR2 SYDVKM come from the germline V gene. The CDR3 covers 17 residues. As DNA, the CDR3 is TGTGCCAGCGGGTTAACAGGGGGCTCCCCGGACACCGGGGAGCTGTTTTTT. It specifies CASGLTGGSPDTGELFF.

The chain recombines TRBV6-5 with TRBJ2-3, with D unresolved. Germline V gene sequence: CDR1 MNHEY, CDR2 SVGAGI. This CDR3 spans 15 amino acids. V gave up 2 bases and J gave up 0 bases, with 9 bases separating them. DNA of the CDR3: TGTGCCAGCAGTTACCTCGTGGGTAGCACAGATACGCAGTATTTT. It translates to CASSYLVGSTDTQYF.

V gene TRBV9 combines with J gene TRBJ2-1; 8 bases fit TRBD2. This CDR3 contains 14 residues. Germline V CDR1 and CDR2: SGDLS, YYNGEE. The J segment lost 6 bases and the V segment lost 1 base, leaving 3 bases of the junction unmatched. The CDR3 loop is CASSVSGTSNEQFF. The DNA for the CDR3 is TGTGCCAGCAGCGTAAGTGGGACTAGCAATGAGCAGTTCTTC.

V and J are TRBV9 and TRBJ2-3; D not certain. With 3 bases removed from V and 0 bases from J, the gap between germline ends came to 5 bases. From germline, CDR1 is SGDLS and CDR2 YYNGEE. The CDR3 sequence is 13 residues long. The CDR3 sequence is CASSGPSTDTQYF. CDR3 DNA: TGTGCCAGCAGCGGTCCGAGCACAGATACGCAGTATTTT.